This entry describes one TCR beta chain. What it recognizes is unknown. Trimming cost V 5 bases and J 4 bases, with 17 bases left between them. Germline values: CDR1 LNHDA, CDR2 SQIVND (reference sequence). This CDR3 has 15 residues. Repertoires were generated with immunoSEQ multiplex PCR, while TCRdb's copy carries only in-frame clones and drops some. Altogether about 46,000 clones are present, roughly four fifths being singletons, with the ten largest covering roughly 0.37%. This entry belongs to a study of fetal regulatory T cell absence and autoimmunity. Study-wide results and caveats: In IPEX syndrome, oligoclonal enrichment was read as supporting prenatal antigen-driven autoimmunity in the pancreas.

The V gene is TRBV19, the J gene TRBJ1-2; possibly TRBD1 for D (5 bases). The sequence came from a newborn boy with IPEX syndrome. Sample: cord blood. The CDR3 reads CASSPRGGDGYGYTF. Here the CDR3 DNA reads TGTGCCAGTAGTCCTCGGGGGGGGGACGGCTATGGCTACACCTTC.